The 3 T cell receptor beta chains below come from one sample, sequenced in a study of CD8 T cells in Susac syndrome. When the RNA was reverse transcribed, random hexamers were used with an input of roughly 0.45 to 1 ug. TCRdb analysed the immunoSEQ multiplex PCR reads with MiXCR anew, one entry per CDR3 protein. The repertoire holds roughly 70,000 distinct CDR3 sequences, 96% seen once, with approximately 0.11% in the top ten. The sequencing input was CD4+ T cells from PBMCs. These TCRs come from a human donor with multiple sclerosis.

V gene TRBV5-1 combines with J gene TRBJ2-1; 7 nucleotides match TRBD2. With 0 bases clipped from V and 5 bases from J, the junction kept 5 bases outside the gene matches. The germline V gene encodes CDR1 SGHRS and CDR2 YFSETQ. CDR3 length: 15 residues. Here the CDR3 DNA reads TGCGCCAGCAGCTTGGGGGCTAGCGGCAACAATGAGCAGTTCTTC. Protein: CASSLGASGNNEQFF.

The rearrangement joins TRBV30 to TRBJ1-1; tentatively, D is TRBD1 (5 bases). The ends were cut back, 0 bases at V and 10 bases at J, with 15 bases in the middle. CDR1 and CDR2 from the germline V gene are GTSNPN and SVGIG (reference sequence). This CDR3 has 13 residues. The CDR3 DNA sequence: TGTGCCTGGAGTGTAACCGGGGGTCTCTCAGCTTTCTTT. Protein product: CAWSVTGGLSAFF.

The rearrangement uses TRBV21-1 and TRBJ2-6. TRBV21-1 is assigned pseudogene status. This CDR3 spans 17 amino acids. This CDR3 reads CASSGAAEYSGANVLTF. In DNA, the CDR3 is TGTGCCAGCAGCGGAGCGGCGGAGTACTCTGGGGCCAACGTCCTGACTTTC.